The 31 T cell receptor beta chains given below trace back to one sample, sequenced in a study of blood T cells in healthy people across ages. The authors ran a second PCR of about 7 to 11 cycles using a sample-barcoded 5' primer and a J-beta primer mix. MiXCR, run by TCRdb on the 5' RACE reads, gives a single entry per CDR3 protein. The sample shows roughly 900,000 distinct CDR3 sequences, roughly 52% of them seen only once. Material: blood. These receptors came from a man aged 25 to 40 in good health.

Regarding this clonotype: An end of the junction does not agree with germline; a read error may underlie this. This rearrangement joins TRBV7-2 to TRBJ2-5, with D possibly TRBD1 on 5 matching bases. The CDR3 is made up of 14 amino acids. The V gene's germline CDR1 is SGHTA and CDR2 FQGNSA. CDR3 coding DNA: TGTGCCGGCAGCTTACGGCCTAGGGGAGAGACCCAGTACTTC. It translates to CAGSLRPRGETQYF.

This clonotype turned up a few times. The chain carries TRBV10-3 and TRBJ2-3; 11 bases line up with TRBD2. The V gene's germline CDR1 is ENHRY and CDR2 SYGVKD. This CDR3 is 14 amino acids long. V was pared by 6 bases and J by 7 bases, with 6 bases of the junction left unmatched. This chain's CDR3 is CAIRTSGADNTQYF. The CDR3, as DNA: TGTGCCATCAGGACTAGCGGGGCTGACAATACGCAGTATTTT.

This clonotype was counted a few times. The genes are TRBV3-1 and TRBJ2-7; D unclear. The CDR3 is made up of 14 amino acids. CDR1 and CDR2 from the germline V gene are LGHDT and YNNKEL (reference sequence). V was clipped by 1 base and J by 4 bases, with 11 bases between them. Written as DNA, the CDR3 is TGTGCCAGCAGCCAAGCCCGCCAGGTTTACGAGCAGTACTTC. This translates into CASSQARQVYEQYF.

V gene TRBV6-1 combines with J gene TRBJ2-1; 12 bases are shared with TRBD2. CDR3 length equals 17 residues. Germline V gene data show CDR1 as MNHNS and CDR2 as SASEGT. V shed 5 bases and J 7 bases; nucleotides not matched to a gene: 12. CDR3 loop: CASSRASGGVGRNEQFF. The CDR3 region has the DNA TGTGCCAGCAGTAGGGCTAGCGGGGGGGTTGGACGGAATGAGCAGTTCTTC.

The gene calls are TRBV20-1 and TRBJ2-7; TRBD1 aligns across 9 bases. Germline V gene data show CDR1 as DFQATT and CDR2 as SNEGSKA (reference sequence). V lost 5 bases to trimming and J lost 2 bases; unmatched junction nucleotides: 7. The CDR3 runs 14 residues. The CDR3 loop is CSAPPGQGTYEQYF. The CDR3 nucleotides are TGCAGTGCTCCCCCGGGACAGGGAACCTACGAGCAGTACTTC.

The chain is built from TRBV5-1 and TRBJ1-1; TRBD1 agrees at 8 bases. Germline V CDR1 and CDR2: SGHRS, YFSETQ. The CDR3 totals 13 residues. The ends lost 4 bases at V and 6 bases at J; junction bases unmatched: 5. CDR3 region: CASSADRGPEAFF. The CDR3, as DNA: TGCGCCAGCAGCGCCGACAGGGGCCCTGAAGCTTTCTTT.

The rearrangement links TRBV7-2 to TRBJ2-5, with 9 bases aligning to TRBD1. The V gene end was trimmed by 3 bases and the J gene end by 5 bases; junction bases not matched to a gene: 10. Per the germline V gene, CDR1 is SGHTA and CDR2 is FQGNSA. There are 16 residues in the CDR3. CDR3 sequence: CASSLGGQGAGETQYF. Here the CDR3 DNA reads TGTGCCAGCAGCTTGGGGGGACAGGGCGCTGGGGAGACCCAGTACTTC.

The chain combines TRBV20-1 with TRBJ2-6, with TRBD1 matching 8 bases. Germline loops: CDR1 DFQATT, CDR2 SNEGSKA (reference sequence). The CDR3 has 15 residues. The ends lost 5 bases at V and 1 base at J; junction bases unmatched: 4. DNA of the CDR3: TGCAGTGCTGGACAGGGTGCATCTGGGGCCAACGTCCTGACTTTC. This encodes CSAGQGASGANVLTF.

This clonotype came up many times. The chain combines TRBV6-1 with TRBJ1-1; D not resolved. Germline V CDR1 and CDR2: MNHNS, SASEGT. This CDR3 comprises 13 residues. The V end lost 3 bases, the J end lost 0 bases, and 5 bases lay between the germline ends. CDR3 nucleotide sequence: TGTGCCAGCAGTGAGACGGTGAACACTGAAGCTTTCTTT. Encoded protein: CASSETVNTEAFF.

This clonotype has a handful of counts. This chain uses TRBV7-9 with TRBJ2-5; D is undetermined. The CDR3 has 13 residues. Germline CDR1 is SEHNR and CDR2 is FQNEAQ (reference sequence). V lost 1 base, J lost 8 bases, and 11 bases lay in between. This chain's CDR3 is CASSLVPGRTQYF. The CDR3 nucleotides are TGTGCCAGCAGCTTAGTTCCCGGCAGAACCCAGTACTTC.

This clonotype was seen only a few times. DNA for the CDR3: TGTGCCAGCAGCGCGAAGTGGAATCGGGACTATGGCTACACCTTC. This codes for CASSAKWNRDYGYTF. V usage is TRBV11-1 and J usage is TRBJ1-2; D is ambiguous. CDR1 is SGHAT and CDR2 is FQDESV in the germline V gene (reference sequence). This CDR3 spans 15 amino acids. V lost 5 bases, J lost 3 bases, and 16 bases lay in between.

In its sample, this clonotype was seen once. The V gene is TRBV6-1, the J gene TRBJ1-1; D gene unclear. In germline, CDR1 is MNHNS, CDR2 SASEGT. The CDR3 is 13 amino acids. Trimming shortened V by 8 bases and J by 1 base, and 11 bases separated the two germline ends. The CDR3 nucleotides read TGTGCCAGCGCCCCACAGCCGAACACTGAAGCTTTCTTT. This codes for CASAPQPNTEAFF.

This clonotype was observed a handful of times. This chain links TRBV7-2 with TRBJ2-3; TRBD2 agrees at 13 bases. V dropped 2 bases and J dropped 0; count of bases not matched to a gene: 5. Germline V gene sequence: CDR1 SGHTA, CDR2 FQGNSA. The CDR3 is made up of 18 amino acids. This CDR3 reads CASSLTTSGGISTDTQYF. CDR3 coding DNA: TGTGCCAGCAGCTTAACGACTAGCGGGGGGATTAGCACAGATACGCAGTATTTT. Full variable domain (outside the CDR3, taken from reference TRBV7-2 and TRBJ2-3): GAGVSQSPSNKVTEKGKDVELRCDPISGHTALYWYRQSLGQGLEFLIYFQGNSAPDKSGLPSDRFSAERTGGSVSTLTIQRTQQEDSAVYLCASSLTTSGGISTDTQYFGPGTRLTVL.

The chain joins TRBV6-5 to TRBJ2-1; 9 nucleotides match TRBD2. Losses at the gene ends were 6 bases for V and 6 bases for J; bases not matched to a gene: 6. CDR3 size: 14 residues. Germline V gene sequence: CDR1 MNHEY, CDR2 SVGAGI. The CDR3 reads CASRATSGINEQFF. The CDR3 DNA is TGTGCCAGCAGGGCGACTAGCGGAATCAATGAGCAGTTCTTC.

CDR3 sequence reads: CASSYGRLSSTDTQYF. The CDR3 nucleotides are TGTGCCAGCAGTTACGGACGGCTCTCTTCGACAGATACGCAGTATTTT. The gene calls are TRBV6-5 and TRBJ2-3; D ambiguous. The CDR3 covers 16 residues. From germline, CDR1 is MNHEY and CDR2 SVGAGI. V was pared by 2 bases and J by 3 bases, with 15 bases between.

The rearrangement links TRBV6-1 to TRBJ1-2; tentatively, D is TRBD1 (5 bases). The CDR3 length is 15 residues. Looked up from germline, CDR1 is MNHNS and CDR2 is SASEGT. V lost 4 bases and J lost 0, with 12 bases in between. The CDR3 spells CASSATGYPNYGYTF. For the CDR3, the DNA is TGTGCCAGCAGTGCTACAGGATACCCTAACTATGGCTACACCTTC.

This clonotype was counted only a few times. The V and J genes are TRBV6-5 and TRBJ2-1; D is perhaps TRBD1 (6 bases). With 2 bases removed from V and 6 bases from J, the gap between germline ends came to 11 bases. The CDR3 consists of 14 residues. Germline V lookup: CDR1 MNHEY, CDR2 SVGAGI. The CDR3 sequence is CASSYRRGSNEQFF. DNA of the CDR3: TGTGCCAGCAGTTACCGCAGGGGTAGCAATGAGCAGTTCTTC.

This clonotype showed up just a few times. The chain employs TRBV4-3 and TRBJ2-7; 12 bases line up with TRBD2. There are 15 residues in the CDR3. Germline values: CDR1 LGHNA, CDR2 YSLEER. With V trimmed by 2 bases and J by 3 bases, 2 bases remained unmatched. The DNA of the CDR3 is TGCGCCAGCAGCCAACGACTAGCGGGGGACTACGAGCAGTACTTC. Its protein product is CASSQRLAGDYEQYF.

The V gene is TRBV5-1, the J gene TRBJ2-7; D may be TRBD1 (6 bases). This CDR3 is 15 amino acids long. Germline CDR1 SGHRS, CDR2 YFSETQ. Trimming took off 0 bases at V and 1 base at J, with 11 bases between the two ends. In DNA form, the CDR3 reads TGCGCCAGCAGCTTGGGGACAGATCAGTCCTACGAGCAGTACTTC. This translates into CASSLGTDQSYEQYF.

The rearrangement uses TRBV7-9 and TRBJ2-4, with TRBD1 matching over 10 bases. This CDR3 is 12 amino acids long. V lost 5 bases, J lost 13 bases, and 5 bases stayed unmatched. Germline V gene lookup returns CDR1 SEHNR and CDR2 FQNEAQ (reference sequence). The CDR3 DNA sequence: TGTGCCAGCAGCCAGACAGGGGGCAAGCAGTACTTC. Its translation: CASSQTGGKQYF.

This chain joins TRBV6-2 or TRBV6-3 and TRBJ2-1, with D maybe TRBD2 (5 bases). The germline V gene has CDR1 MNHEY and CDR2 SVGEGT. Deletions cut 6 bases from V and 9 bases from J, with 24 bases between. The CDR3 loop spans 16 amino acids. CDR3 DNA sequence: TGTGCCAGCAGCCACGGACTCATTCGTTATGAAGGTGAGCAGTTCTTC. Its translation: CASSHGLIRYEGEQFF.

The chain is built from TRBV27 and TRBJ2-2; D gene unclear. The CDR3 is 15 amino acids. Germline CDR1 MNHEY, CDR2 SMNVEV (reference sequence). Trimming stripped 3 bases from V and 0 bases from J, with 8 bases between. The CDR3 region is CASSFLPANTGELFF. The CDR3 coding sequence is TGTGCCAGCAGTTTTCTTCCAGCGAACACCGGGGAGCTGTTTTTT.

The CDR3 is CATSRDWTGRTTDTQYF. CDR3 DNA: TGTGCCACCAGCAGAGATTGGACGGGACGGACCACAGATACGCAGTATTTT. The chain employs TRBV15 and TRBJ2-3, with D perhaps matching TRBD1 or TRBD2 (5 bases each). CDR1 is LNHNV, CDR2 YYDKDF, per germline (reference sequence). Trimming stripped 0 bases from V and 2 bases from J, with 15 bases between. This CDR3 has 17 residues.

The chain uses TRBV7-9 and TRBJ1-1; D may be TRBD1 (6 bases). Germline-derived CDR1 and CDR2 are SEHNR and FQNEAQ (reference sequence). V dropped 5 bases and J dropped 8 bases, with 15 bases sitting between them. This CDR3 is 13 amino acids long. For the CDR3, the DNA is TGTGCCAGCAGCCACCACACCGGGACAGAAGCTTTCTTT. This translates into CASSHHTGTEAFF.

CDR3 DNA: TGTGCCATCAGTGGGCCCTCATCTACGGTGAGCACAGATACGCAGTATTTT. This codes for CAISGPSSTVSTDTQYF. The rearrangement uses TRBV10-3 and TRBJ2-3; D is undetermined. Between the trimmed V and J ends, which lost 4 bases and 0 bases, there was a span of 17 bases. Per germline, CDR1 ENHRY and CDR2 SYGVKD. This CDR3 comprises 17 residues.

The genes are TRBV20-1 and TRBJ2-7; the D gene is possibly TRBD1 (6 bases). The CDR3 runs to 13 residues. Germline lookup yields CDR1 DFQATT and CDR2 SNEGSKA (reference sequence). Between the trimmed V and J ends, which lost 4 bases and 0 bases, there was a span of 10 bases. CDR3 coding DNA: TGCAGTGCTATAAGGACAGACTCCTACGAGCAGTACTTC. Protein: CSAIRTDSYEQYF.

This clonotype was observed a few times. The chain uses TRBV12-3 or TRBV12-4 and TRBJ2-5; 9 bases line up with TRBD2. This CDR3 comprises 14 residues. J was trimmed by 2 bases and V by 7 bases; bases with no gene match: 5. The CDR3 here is CASTVAGVQETQYF. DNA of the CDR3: TGTGCCAGCACCGTAGCGGGGGTACAAGAGACCCAGTACTTC.

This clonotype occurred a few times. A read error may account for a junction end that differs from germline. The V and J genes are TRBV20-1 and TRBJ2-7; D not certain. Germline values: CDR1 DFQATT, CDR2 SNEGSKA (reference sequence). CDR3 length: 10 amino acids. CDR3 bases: TGCAGTGGACGGTCCTACGGGCAGTACTTC. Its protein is CSGRSYGQYF.

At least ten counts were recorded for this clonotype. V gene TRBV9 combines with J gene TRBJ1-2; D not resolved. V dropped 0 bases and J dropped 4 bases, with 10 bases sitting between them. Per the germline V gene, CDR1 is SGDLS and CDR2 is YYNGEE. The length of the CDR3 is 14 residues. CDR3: CASSVDVGSYGYTF. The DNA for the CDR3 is TGTGCCAGCAGCGTAGATGTAGGGTCCTATGGCTACACCTTC.

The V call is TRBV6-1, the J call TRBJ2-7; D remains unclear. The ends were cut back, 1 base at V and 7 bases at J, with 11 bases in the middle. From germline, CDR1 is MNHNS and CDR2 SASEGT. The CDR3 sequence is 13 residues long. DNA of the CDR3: TGTGCCAGCAGTGAAGGACATCCGAAGGAGCAGTACTTC. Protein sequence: CASSEGHPKEQYF.

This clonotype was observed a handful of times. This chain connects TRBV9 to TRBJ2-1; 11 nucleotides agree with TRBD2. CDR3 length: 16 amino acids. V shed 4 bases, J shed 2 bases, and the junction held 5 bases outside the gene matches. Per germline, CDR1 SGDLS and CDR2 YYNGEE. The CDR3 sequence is CASSNLAGGTYNEQFF. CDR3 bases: TGTGCCAGCAGCAATCTAGCGGGGGGAACCTACAATGAGCAGTTCTTC. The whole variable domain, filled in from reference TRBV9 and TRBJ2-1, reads DSGVTQTPKHLITATGQRVTLRCSPRSGDLSVYWYQQSLDQGLQFLIQYYNGEERAKGNILERFSAQQFPDLHSELNLSSLELGDSALYFCASSNLAGGTYNEQFFGPGTRLTVL.